Following are 2 T cell receptor beta chains from one sample sequenced in a study of cytomegalovirus exposure and HLA in healthy donors. Both 60 Vbeta primers and 13 Jbeta primers went into the PCR. Profiled with immunoSEQ multiplex PCR; TCRdb holds only in-frame clones, not every one. The table has about 200,000 clones, around 83% seen once; the top ten hold 6.5%. Specimen: PBMCs. These receptors were obtained from a woman between 50 and 59 years old in good health and CMV-seropositive.

The chain employs TRBV28 and TRBJ1-2; D is ambiguous. The germline gives CDR1 MDHEN, CDR2 SYDVKM. Between the trimmed V and J ends, which lost 2 bases and 8 bases, there was a span of 9 bases. The length of the CDR3 is 12 residues. The CDR3 region is CASSLVAKGYTF. The CDR3 DNA follows: TGTGCCAGCAGTTTAGTAGCGAAGGGCTACACCTTC.

The rearrangement uses TRBV29-1 and TRBJ1-1; D remains unclear. The CDR3 has 12 residues. CDR1 is SQVTM and CDR2 is ANQGSEA in the germline V gene. The germline V and J ends were trimmed by 6 bases and 7 bases, with 15 bases remaining between them. The CDR3: CSVVSGAIEAFF. The CDR3 DNA follows: TGCAGCGTGGTCTCTGGAGCGATTGAAGCTTTCTTT.